The clone carrying this T cell receptor beta chain has more than one count but fewer than ten. The antigen is unknown. The read halts 3 residues ahead of the CDR3 end, with the missing end drawn from the germline J gene. This sample stems from a study of T cell clonality in common variable immunodeficiency. Points from the study as a whole: Common variable immunodeficiency TCR beta sequences reportedly had fewer deletions and N-nucleotide insertions.

Libraries were prepared by immunoSEQ multiplex PCR; TCRdb keeps only in-frame clonotypes and omits some of them. The sample contains more than 35,000 clones, none of them singletons. Germline CDR1 is KGHSH and CDR2 is LQKENI. The CDR3 length is 14 residues. This rearrangement joins TRBV18 to TRBJ1-2; 7 positions match TRBD1. The TCR originated in a person aged 18 to 70 in good health. Sequencing input: peripheral blood mononuclear cells. CDR3 bases read: TGTGCCAGCTCACCCTCAGCAGGGGGGAACATC. Its protein is CASSPSAGGNI. The full CDR3 reads CASSPSAGGNIYTF.